The rows below give T cell receptor beta chains drawn from one sample of a study of shared clonotypes between healthy human individuals. Some clones are missing from TCRdb's copy, which holds only in-frame ones; the method was immunoSEQ multiplex PCR. This table has around 79,000 clones, under 65% appearing once. The sample taken for sequencing was memory CD8+ T cells sorted from blood. Receptors originate from a man under 40 in good health. The CDR3 runs from the conserved cysteine through the conserved F or W. D genes are given only for firm matches. Only some rows state a clone size, as once, few, many or a class for expanded clones.

j_call | clone_size | d_call | v_call | cdr3_aa | cdr3_nt
TRBJ2-2 | many | TRBD1 | TRBV7-6 | CASSNRDRGTGELFF | TGTGCCAGCAGCAATCGGGACAGGGGCACCGGGGAGCTGTTTTTT
TRBJ2-7 | few | NA | TRBV15 | CATSREGETYEQYF | TGTGCCACCAGCAGAGAGGGGGAAACCTACGAGCAGTACTTC
TRBJ2-1 | NA | TRBD2 | TRBV9 | CASSVGGDEQFF | TGTGCCAGCAGCGTCGGGGGGGATGAGCAGTTCTTC
TRBJ1-3 | NA | NA | TRBV6-5 | CASSIKRDGNTIYF | TGTGCCAGTAGCATTAAGAGAGACGGAAACACCATATATTTT
TRBJ1-3 | NA | NA | TRBV28 | CASSFFYTIYF | TGTGCCAGCAGTTTTTTTTACACCATATATTTT
TRBJ2-1 | NA | TRBD2 | TRBV4-1 | CASSQDLPTSVRQFF | TGCGCCAGCAGCCAAGACCTACCCACTAGCGTCAGGCAGTTCTTC
TRBJ2-3 | NA | NA | TRBV6-5 | CASRRSYTDTQYF | TGTGCCAGCAGGCGATCATACACAGATACGCAGTATTTT
TRBJ2-7 | few | TRBD2 | TRBV7-2 | CASSLAPWGGSYEQYF | TGTGCCAGCAGCTTAGCTCCATGGGGAGGGTCCTACGAGCAGTACTTC
TRBJ2-5 | NA | NA | TRBV2 | CASSVLGQETQYF | TGTGCCAGCAGTGTGCTTGGCCAAGAGACCCAGTACTTC
TRBJ1-1 | NA | TRBD1 | TRBV18 | CASSPRTGATNTEAFF | TGTGCCAGCTCACCCCGGACAGGGGCGACGAACACTGAAGCTTTCTTT
TRBJ2-3 | NA | NA | TRBV7-5 | CVRSPPGMTRPSNTQYF | TGTGTCAGAAGCCCCCCGGGTATGACCCGGCCCTCCAATACGCAGTATTTT
TRBJ1-5 | NA | TRBD1 | TRBV27 | CASSPRQGGRQPQHF | TGTGCCAGCAGTCCCAGACAGGGGGGGCGGCAGCCCCAGCATTTT
TRBJ2-6 | NA | TRBD1 | TRBV28 | CASSARDRGRGANVLTF | TGTGCCAGCAGTGCTAGGGACAGGGGGCGTGGGGCCAACGTCCTGACTTTC